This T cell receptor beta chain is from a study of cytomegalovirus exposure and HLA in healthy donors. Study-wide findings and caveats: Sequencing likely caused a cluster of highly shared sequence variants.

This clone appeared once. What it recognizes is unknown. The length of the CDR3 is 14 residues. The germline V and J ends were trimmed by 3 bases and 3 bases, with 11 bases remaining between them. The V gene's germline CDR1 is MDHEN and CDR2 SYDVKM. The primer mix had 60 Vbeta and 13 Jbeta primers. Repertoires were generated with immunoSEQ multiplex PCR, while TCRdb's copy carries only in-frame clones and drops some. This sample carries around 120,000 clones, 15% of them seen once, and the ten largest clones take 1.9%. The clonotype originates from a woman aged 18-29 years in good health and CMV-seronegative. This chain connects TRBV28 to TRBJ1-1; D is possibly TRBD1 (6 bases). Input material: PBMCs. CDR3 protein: CASSLGGRYTEAFF. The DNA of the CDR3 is TGTGCCAGCAGTTTGGGGGGGCGATACACTGAAGCTTTCTTT.